The clone carrying this T cell receptor (beta chain) was seen a handful of times. This record belongs to a study of blood T cell repertoires in COVID-19. The CDR3 is 14 residues long. In germline, CDR1 is SGHRS, CDR2 YFSETQ. The J segment lost 7 bases and the V segment lost 3 bases, leaving 2 bases of the junction unmatched. Original processing methods: Nucleated cell counts were estimated from reference gene primer amplification. Using immunoSEQ multiplex PCR, the repertoire was profiled, and TCRdb retains in-frame clones only, with some absent. Clonal size and the V and J genes are those of that table, whereas D and trimming came from the DNA. The data hold hundreds of thousands of clones, with 75% to 90% observed a single time.

The chain is built from TRBV5-1 and TRBJ2-2, with 11 bases matching TRBD1. The sequenced sample consisted of peripheral blood. The TCR originated in a woman in her forties or fifties who had recovered from COVID-19. The CDR3 nucleotides are TGCGCCAGCAGCTGGGACAGGGGGAACGGGGAGCTGTTTTTT. It translates to CASSWDRGNGELFF.